This TCR beta chain was documented in a study of OX40 agonist ivuxolimab in advanced cancers. Study summary: Patients took ivuxolimab, an agonistic anti-OX40 (CD134) antibody. Patients receiving dose escalation had hepatocellular carcinoma, melanoma, renal cell or head and neck cancer.

General study findings and limits: Antigen specificity remained undetermined for the expanded peripheral T cells.

Autoimmune disease history or systemic immunosuppression led to patients being barred. This clone was observed a handful of times. Its matching antigen is unknown. Assay: immunoSEQ multiplex PCR; the TCRdb copy retains only in-frame clones and omits some. The sample has fewer than 30,000 clones; around two thirds are singletons. Germline values: CDR1 LNHDA, CDR2 SQIVND (reference sequence). The CDR3 runs to 16 residues. V was cut by 7 bases and J by 1 base, with 19 bases left in between. The TCR sequence derives from an adult with an advanced solid tumor such as melanoma, head and neck, liver or kidney cancer. The chain carries TRBV19 and TRBJ2-5; maybe TRBD2 (5 bases). The sequencing used CD4+ or CD8+ T cells sorted from blood, collected in a trial of the OX40 agonist ivuxolimab. As DNA, the CDR3 is TGTGCCAGTAAGGCTAGCCGGGGTATTTTCCAAGAGACCCAGTACTTC. Translation: CASKASRGIFQETQYF.